Following are 15 T cell receptor beta chains from one sample sequenced in a study of blood T cell repertoires in COVID-19. Profiling relied on immunoSEQ multiplex PCR, and the TCRdb table lists in-frame clones only, not all of them. The table shows roughly 300,000 clones, with roughly 90% occurring only once. Specimen: peripheral blood. These receptors came from a woman aged 30 to 39 with COVID-19, enrolled during active disease.

The V and J genes are TRBV7-2 and TRBJ1-1; no reliable D call. This CDR3 is 13 amino acids long. Deletions cut 6 bases from V and 2 bases from J, with 10 bases between. CDR1 and CDR2 from the germline V gene are SGHTA and FQGNSA. CDR3 sequence reads: CASRNSENTEAFF. The CDR3 nucleotides are TGTGCCAGCAGAAATTCAGAAAACACTGAAGCTTTCTTT.

In DNA, the CDR3 is TGTGCCAGCAGCCGGGGGGGGAGTCCCGGGGAGCTGTTTTTT. Translating gives CASSRGGSPGELFF. The chain links TRBV5-4 to TRBJ2-2, with 8 bases that match TRBD2. The J segment lost 6 bases and the V segment lost 4 bases, leaving 5 bases of the junction unmatched. Germline V gene data show CDR1 as SGHNT and CDR2 as YYREEE (reference sequence). This CDR3 is 14 amino acids long.

This clone has a single count. V usage is TRBV30 and J usage is TRBJ1-5, with TRBD1 identical over 7 bases. The CDR3 sequence is 13 residues long. Germline CDR1 reads GTSNPN; CDR2 reads SVGIG (reference sequence). Trimming at V came to 1 base and at J to 9 bases, leaving 6 bases not matched to a gene. Here the CDR3 reads CAWSGQGRAPQHF. In DNA form, the CDR3 reads TGTGCCTGGAGTGGACAGGGTCGGGCGCCCCAGCATTTT.

About this clone itself: A junction end diverges from the germline sequence, so it may reflect a read error. This chain connects TRBV29-1 to TRBJ1-4; no firm D call. This CDR3 is 12 amino acids long. Germline V lookup: CDR1 SQVTM, CDR2 ANQGSEA. The CDR3 sequence: CSVRRPGEELFF. The CDR3 DNA reads TGCAGCGTCCGGCGTCCGGGTGAAGAACTGTTTTTT.

The chain uses TRBV2 and TRBJ2-1; D may be TRBD2 (6 bases). Trimming left V 4 bases short and J 4 bases short, with 8 bases between. CDR3 size: 13 residues. Germline V gives CDR1 SNHLY, CDR2 FYNNEI. The CDR3 spells CASSGGLYNEQFF. Written as DNA, the CDR3 is TGTGCCAGCAGTGGGGGACTTTACAATGAGCAGTTCTTC.

This clone showed up just once. The chain couples TRBV19 to TRBJ2-7, with 7 bases lining up with TRBD1. CDR1 is LNHDA and CDR2 is SQIVND in the germline V gene (reference sequence). This CDR3 contains 14 residues. Trimming removed 0 bases from V and 6 bases from J; junction bases left unmatched: 5. CDR3 sequence: CASSIDGRGSEQYF. The CDR3 DNA reads TGTGCCAGTAGTATAGACGGCAGGGGGAGCGAGCAGTACTTC.

The V and J genes are TRBV19 and TRBJ1-6; a weak D match, TRBD1 (6 bases). The CDR3 is 16 amino acids. Trimming removed 5 bases at V and 1 base at J, with 12 bases between. Germline V gene data show CDR1 as LNHDA and CDR2 as SQIVND (reference sequence). CDR3 sequence (DNA): TGTGCCAGTAGTTCACAGGGAAGGTCCTATAATTCACCCCTCCACTTT. Encoded protein: CASSSQGRSYNSPLHF.

The gene calls are TRBV7-2 and TRBJ2-7; TRBD1 aligns across 9 bases. This CDR3 is 16 amino acids long. Per the germline V gene, CDR1 is SGHTA and CDR2 is FQGNSA. After removal of 5 bases from V and 0 bases from J, the junction contained 8 bases not matched to a gene. The CDR3 loop is CASSASTGGHSYEQYF. CDR3 DNA sequence: TGTGCCAGCAGCGCCTCGACAGGGGGACACTCCTACGAGCAGTACTTC.

The chain carries TRBV7-9 and TRBJ1-4; the D is unclear. V was pared by 1 base and J by 0 bases, with 6 bases between. Per germline, CDR1 SEHNR and CDR2 FQNEAQ (reference sequence). The CDR3 runs to 15 residues. The CDR3 nucleotides are TGTGCCAGCAGCTTAGTTCTTGCAACTAATGAAAAACTGTTTTTT. The encoded protein is CASSLVLATNEKLFF.

This clone is a singleton in its sample. The chain combines TRBV7-8 with TRBJ1-2, with 7 bases fitting TRBD1. Germline CDR1 SGHVS, CDR2 FQNEAQ. CDR3 length: 14 residues. V was pared by 2 bases and J by 4 bases, with 4 bases of the junction left unmatched. In DNA, the CDR3 is TGTGCCAGCAGCTTAATTCGGGACAGCTATGGCTACACCTTC. It yields the protein CASSLIRDSYGYTF.

The CDR3 protein is CASSHPTAGIYNEQFF. CDR3 nucleotides: TGTGCCAGCAGCCACCCCACAGCGGGAATATACAATGAGCAGTTCTTC. V is TRBV13 and J is TRBJ2-1; TRBD2 agrees at 7 bases. The CDR3 contains 16 residues. J gave up 4 bases and V 5 bases, and 11 bases lay outside the gene matches. Germline CDR1 PRHDT, CDR2 FYEKMQ (reference sequence).

This clone has only one observation. The chain has TRBV19 and TRBJ2-7; 8 positions agree with TRBD1. This CDR3 has 15 amino acids. The ends lost 3 bases at V and 2 bases at J; junction bases unmatched: 6. In germline, CDR1 is LNHDA, CDR2 SQIVND (reference sequence). CDR3 in DNA: TGTGCCAGTAGTATCGGGACAGGCGCTACCTACGAGCAGTACTTC. Its protein product is CASSIGTGATYEQYF.

As DNA, the CDR3 is TGTGCCAGCAGCGTAGATCGGACAGGTAGGAGATCGGTATATGGCTACACCTTC. Protein sequence: CASSVDRTGRRSVYGYTF. The chain is built from TRBV9 and TRBJ1-2; 7 positions agree with TRBD1. CDR1 is SGDLS and CDR2 is YYNGEE in the germline V gene. V was clipped by 0 bases and J by 5 bases; unmatched bases: 16. The CDR3 contains 18 residues.

This CDR3 reads CASSNDRLQGARIPYEQYF. In nucleotides, the CDR3 is TGTGCCAGCAGCAACGATCGATTACAGGGGGCGCGAATACCCTACGAGCAGTACTTC. The chain carries TRBV21-1 and TRBJ2-7; TRBD1, as called in the table, went unchecked against the DNA. TRBV21-1 constitutes a pseudogene. This CDR3 has 19 amino acids.

The chain joins TRBV27 to TRBJ1-5; D gene uncertain. Trimming shortened V by 4 bases and J by 0 bases, and 7 bases separated the two germline ends. There are 14 residues in the CDR3. The V gene's germline CDR1 is MNHEY and CDR2 SMNVEV (reference sequence). The CDR3: CASSWANSNQPQHF. The CDR3 DNA reads as TGTGCCAGCAGTTGGGCTAATAGCAATCAGCCCCAGCATTTT.